This T cell receptor beta chain came from a study of regulatory T cells in long-lasting Graves disease. Study observations and caveats: Persistent Graves' disease cases displayed lower TCR diversity than newly diagnosed ones. In persistent patients, shared public clonotypes (around 2,500) outnumbered those in new patients (about 1,000).

As for time point: newly diagnosed GD, antithyroid drugs for less than 3 months. Isolated PBMC RNA provided the starting material for the TCR library. Many counts were recorded for this clonotype. Its antigen is currently unknown. CDR3 regions were amplified by Arm-PCR using iRepertoire HTBI primers to build TCR beta libraries. TCRdb passed the multiplex PCR reads through MiXCR, listing each CDR3 protein once. The sample has 550,000 to 650,000 distinct CDR3 sequences, around 16% seen once. These data were likewise used in another study, on T cells in Graves' hyperthyroidism and ophthalmopathy. That paper notes: The TCR CDR3 was amplified in a first-round RT-PCR using the HTBI primer set.

The sample in question was peripheral blood mononuclear cells (PBMCs), obtained at new diagnosis, from a patient treated with antithyroid drugs. The TCR was taken from a man younger than 35 with Graves disease.

The CDR3 DNA reads as TGTGCCAGCAGTTCGCCGGGACTAGCGGGAGGGTACTCTGGGGCCAACGTCCTGACTTTC. Amino acids: CASSSPGLAGGYSGANVLTF. The chain couples TRBV28 to TRBJ2-6, with TRBD2 identical over 16 bases. Germline-derived CDR1 and CDR2 are MDHEN and SYDVKM. J gave up 0 bases and V 4 bases, and 6 bases lay outside the gene matches. The CDR3 is 20 residues long.